A selection of T cell receptor beta chains follows, all from one sample in a study of shared clonotypes between healthy human individuals. Method: immunoSEQ multiplex PCR; TCRdb's copy keeps in-frame clones and lacks some. The repertoire holds nearly 1,000,000 clones, 76% seen once, with about 1.5% in the top ten. The sequenced material came from memory CD4+ T cells sorted from blood. The receptors shown here come from a man aged 18 to 30 in good health. CDR3s include the opening cysteine and the closing phenylalanine or tryptophan.

v_call,cdr3_aa
TRBV10-1,CASSESKGVTQYF
TRBV10-3,CAISELLESGELFF
TRBV30,CAWSGQRKDIQYF
TRBV9,CASSVRPDNSPLHF
TRBV11-2,CASSLGDRGGPTF
TRBV7-9,CASSRGQGETVFF
TRBV5-6,CASSSPGGDGYTF
TRBV7-9,CASSSARIDQPQHF
TRBV9,CASSPRDRNFTLHF
TRBV4-3,CASSQDFENSYNEQFF
TRBV19,CARTDRGSWGNTIYF
TRBV2,CASSVNNEAFF
TRBV5-5,CASSLVGADTEAFF